This T cell receptor (beta chain) was obtained from a study of CD8 T cells in Susac syndrome. Reverse transcription of roughly 0.5 to 1 ug RNA used random hexamers. TCR beta CDR3 was amplified by immunoSEQ multiplex PCR. This amplification extended across 54 Vbeta and 13 Jbeta segments. MiXCR was run by TCRdb on the immunoSEQ multiplex PCR reads, yielding one entry per CDR3 protein. The sample lists roughly 50,000 distinct CDR3 sequences, over 85% occurring once. Deletions cut 8 bases from V and 8 bases from J, with 19 bases between. The length of the CDR3 is 14 residues. Germline V gene lookup returns CDR1 MNHEY and CDR2 SMNVEV (reference sequence). CD8+ and CD4+ blood T cells underwent TCR beta sequencing. In contrast to the negatively isolated CD8+ and CD4+ T cells, TEMRA cells were FACS-enriched.

The sample was CD8+ T cells from PBMCs. The chain carries TRBV27 and TRBJ2-1, with D possibly TRBD2 on 5 matching bases. The receptor was isolated from a human donor in good health. CDR3 sequence (DNA): TGTGCCAGCTGCCCTGAGGGCTGCTTCGATGAGCAGTTCTTC. Translated: CASCPEGCFDEQFF.